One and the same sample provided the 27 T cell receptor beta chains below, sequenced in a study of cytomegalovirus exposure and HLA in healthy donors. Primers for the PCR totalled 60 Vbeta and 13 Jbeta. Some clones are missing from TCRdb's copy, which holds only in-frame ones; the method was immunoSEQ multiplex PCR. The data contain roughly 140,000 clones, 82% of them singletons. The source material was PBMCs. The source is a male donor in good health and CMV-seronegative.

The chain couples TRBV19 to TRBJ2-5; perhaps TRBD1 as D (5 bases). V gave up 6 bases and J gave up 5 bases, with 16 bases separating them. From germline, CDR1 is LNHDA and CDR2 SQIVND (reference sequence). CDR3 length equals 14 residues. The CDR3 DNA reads TGTGCCAGTAGAGACGAGCAGGGCCAGGAGACCCAGTACTTC. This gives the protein CASRDEQGQETQYF.

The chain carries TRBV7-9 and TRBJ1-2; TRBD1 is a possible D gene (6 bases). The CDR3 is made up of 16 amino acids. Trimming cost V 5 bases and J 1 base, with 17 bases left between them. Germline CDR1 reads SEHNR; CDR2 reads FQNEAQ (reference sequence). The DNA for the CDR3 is TGTGCCAGCAGCGTCCTAGGGGGTAGGGATAACTATGGCTACACCTTC. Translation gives CASSVLGGRDNYGYTF.

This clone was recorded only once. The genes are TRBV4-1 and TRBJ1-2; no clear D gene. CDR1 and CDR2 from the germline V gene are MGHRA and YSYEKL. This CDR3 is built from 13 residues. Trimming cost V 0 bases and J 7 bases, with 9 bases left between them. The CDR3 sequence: CASSQEKWSGYTF. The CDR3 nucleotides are TGCGCCAGCAGCCAAGAAAAGTGGAGTGGCTACACCTTC.

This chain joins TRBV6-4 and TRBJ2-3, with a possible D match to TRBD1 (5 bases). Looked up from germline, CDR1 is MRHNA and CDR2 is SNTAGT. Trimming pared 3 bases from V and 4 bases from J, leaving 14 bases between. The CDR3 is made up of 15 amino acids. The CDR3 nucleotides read TGTGCCAGCAGTGATTCGGCAGGGCGTTCAGATACGCAGTATTTT. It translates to CASSDSAGRSDTQYF.

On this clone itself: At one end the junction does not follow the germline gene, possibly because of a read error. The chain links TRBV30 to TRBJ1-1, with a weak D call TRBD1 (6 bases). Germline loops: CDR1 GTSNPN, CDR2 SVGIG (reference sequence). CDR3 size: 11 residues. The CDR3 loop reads CAWTQGLEGFF. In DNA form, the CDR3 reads TGTGCCTGGACTCAGGGGCTCGAAGGTTTCTTT.

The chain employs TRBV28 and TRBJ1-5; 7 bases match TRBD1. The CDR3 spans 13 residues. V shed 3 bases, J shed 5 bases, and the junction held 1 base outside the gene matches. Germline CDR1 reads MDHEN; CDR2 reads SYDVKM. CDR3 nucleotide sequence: TGTGCCAGCAGTTTGGACAGGTATCAGCCCCAGCATTTT. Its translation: CASSLDRYQPQHF.

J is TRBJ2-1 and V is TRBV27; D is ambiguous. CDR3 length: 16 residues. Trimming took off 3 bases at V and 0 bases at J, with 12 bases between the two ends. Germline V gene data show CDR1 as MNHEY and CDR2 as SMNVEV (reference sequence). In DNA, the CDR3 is TGTGCCAGCAGTTTTGACGGAAGAGGCTCCTACAATGAGCAGTTCTTC. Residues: CASSFDGRGSYNEQFF.

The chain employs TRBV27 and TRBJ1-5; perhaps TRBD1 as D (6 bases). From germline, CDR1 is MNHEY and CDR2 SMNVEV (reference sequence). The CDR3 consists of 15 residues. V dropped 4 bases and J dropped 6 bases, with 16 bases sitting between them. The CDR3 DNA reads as TGTGCCAGCAGTTCCATGGGGGCTGCGTCTCAGCCCCAGCATTTT. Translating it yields CASSSMGAASQPQHF.

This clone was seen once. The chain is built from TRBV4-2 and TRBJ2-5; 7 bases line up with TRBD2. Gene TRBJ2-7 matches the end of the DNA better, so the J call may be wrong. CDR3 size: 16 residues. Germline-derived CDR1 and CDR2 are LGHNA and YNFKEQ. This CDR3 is CASSQVEAGDVSEQYF. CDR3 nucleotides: TGTGCCAGCAGCCAAGTGGAGGCGGGAGACGTGAGCGAGCAGTACTTC.

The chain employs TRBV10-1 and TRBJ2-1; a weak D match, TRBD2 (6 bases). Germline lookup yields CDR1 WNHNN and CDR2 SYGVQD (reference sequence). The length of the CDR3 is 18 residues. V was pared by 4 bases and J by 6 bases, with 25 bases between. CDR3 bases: TGCGCCAGCAGTGGGTCACTCACGTATCGGCGGGGTCCCAATGAGCAGTTCTTC. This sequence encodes CASSGSLTYRRGPNEQFF.

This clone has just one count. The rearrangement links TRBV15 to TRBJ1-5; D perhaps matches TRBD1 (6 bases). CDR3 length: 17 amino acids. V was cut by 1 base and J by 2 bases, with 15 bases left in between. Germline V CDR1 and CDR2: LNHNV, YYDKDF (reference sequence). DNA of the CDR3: TGTGCCACCAGCAGAGTTTGGGAGGGGGAGGGCAATCAGCCCCAGCATTTT. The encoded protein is CATSRVWEGEGNQPQHF.

The CDR3: CASTHSGGYNEQFF. In nucleotides, the CDR3 is TGTGCCAGCACCCATAGCGGGGGATACAATGAGCAGTTCTTC. V usage is TRBV14 and J usage is TRBJ2-1, with 9 bases that match TRBD2. Trimming cost V 7 bases and J 4 bases; bases outside gene matches: 5. CDR3 length: 14 residues. Germline CDR1 reads SGHDN; CDR2 reads FVKESK.

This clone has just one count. In nucleotides, the CDR3 is TGCGCCAGCAGCCACCCTGACACCCCCTACGAGCAGTACTTC. Amino acids: CASSHPDTPYEQYF. The gene calls are TRBV4-1 and TRBJ2-7; no definite D call. CDR3 length: 14 amino acids. Trimming cost V 3 bases and J 2 bases, with 11 bases left between them. The germline gives CDR1 MGHRA, CDR2 YSYEKL.

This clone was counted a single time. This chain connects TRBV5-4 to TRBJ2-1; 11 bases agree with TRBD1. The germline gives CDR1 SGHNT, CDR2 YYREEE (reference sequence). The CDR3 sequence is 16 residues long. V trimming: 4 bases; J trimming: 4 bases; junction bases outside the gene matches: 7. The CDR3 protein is CASSPRTGGVYNEQFF. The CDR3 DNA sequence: TGTGCCAGCAGCCCAAGGACAGGGGGCGTATACAATGAGCAGTTCTTC.

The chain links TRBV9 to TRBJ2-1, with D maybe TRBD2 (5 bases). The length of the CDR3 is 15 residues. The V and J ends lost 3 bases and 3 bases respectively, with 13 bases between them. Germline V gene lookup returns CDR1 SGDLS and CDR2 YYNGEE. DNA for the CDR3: TGTGCCAGCAGCGAGAAGACTGGGAGCTACAATGAGCAGTTCTTC. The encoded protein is CASSEKTGSYNEQFF.

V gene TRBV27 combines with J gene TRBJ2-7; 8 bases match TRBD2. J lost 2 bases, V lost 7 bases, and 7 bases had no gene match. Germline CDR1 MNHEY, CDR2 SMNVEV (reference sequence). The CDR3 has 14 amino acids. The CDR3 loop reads CASKTGTSAYEQYF. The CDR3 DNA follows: TGTGCCAGCAAGACCGGGACTAGTGCCTACGAGCAGTACTTC.

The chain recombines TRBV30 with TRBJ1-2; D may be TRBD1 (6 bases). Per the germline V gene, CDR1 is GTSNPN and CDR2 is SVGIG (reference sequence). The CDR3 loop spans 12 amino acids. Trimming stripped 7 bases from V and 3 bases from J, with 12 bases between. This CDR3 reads CASRGVDYGYTF. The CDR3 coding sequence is TGTGCCTCCAGGGGCGTCGACTATGGCTACACCTTC.

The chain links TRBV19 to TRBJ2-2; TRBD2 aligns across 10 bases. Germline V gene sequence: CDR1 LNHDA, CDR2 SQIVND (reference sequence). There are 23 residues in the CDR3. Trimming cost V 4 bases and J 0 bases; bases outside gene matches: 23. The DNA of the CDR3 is TGTGCCAGTAGTACTCCGCCCCTAGCGGGAGCGCCCGAAGCCTCATCGAACACCGGGGAGCTGTTTTTT. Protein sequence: CASSTPPLAGAPEASSNTGELFF.

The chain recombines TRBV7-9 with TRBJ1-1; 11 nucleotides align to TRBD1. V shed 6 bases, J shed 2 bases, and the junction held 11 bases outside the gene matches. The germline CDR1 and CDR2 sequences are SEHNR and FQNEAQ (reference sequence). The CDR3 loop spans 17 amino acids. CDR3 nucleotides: TGTGCCAGCAGACAACCGGGACAGGGGGTAGTAAACACTGAAGCTTTCTTT. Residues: CASRQPGQGVVNTEAFF.

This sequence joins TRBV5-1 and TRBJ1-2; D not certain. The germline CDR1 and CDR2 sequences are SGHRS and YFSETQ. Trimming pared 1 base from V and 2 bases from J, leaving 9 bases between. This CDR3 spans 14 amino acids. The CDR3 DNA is TGCGCCAGCAGCTTGTTTACGGGGAACTATGGCTACACCTTC. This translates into CASSLFTGNYGYTF.

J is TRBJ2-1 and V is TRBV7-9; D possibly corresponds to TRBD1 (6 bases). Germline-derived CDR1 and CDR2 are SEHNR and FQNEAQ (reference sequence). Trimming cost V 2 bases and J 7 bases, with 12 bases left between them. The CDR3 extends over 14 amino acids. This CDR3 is CASSLTQGQNEQFF. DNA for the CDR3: TGTGCCAGCAGCTTAACACAGGGTCAGAATGAGCAGTTCTTC.

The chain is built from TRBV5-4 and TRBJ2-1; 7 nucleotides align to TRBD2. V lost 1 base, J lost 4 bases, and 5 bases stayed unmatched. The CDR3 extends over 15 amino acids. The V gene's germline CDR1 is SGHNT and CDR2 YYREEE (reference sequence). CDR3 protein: CASSLTSSGYNEQFF. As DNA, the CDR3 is TGTGCCAGCAGCTTGACGTCTAGCGGTTACAATGAGCAGTTCTTC.

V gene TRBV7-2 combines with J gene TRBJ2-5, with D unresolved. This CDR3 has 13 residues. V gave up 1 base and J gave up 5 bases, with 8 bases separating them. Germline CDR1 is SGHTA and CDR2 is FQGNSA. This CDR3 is CASSLVLGETQYF. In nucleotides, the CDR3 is TGTGCCAGCAGCTTAGTCCTCGGGGAGACCCAGTACTTC.

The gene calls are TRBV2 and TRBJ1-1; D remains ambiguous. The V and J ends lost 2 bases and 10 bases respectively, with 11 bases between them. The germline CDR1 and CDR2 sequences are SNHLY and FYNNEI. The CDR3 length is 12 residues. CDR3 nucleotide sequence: TGTGCCAGCAGTGAAATGAGAAGCGGAGCTTTCTTT. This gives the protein CASSEMRSGAFF. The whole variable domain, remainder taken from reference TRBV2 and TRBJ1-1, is EPEVTQTPSHQVTQMGQEVILRCVPISNHLYFYWYRQILGQKVEFLVSFYNNEISEKSEIFDDQFSVERPDGSNFTLKIRSTKLEDSAMYFCASSEMRSGAFFGQGTRLTVV.

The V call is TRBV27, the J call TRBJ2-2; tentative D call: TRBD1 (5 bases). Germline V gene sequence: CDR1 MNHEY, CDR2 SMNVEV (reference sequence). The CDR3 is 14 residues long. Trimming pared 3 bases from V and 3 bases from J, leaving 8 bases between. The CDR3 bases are TGTGCCAGCAGTTTGCCAGGGTACACCGGGGAGCTGTTTTTT. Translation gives CASSLPGYTGELFF.

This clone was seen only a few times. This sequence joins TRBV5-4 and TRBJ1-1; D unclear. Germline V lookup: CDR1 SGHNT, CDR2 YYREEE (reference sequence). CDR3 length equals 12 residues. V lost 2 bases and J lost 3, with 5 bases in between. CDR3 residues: CASSFSDTEAFF. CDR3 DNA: TGTGCCAGCAGCTTCTCGGACACTGAAGCTTTCTTT.

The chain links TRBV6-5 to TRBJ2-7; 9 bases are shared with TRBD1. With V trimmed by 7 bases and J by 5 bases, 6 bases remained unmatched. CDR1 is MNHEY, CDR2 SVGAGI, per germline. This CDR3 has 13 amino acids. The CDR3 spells CASNIQGAHEQYF. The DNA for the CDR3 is TGTGCCAGCAATATACAGGGGGCCCACGAGCAGTACTTC.